Presented here are 18 T cell receptor beta chains from one specimen sequenced in a study of human T cells and chemical hapten exposure. MiXCR, run by TCRdb on the RACE reads, gives a single entry per CDR3 protein. The table has approximately 79,000 distinct CDR3 sequences, 10% seen once. Indicated time point: patch test 1, 2 weeks after DPC sensitization. Treatment reported: therapeutic diphenylcyclopropenone sensitization with weekly scalp DPC. Sequenced material: whole blood, taken in connection with sensitization to the hapten diphenylcyclopropenone (DPC). Receptor source: a woman aged 50 to 60 with alopecia areata. Some clones in this sample may be carry-over from other donors' samples.

J is TRBJ2-3 and V is TRBV27, with 8 bases aligning to TRBD1. The V and J ends lost 2 bases and 0 bases, in that order; junction bases with no gene match: 4. The germline V gene encodes CDR1 MNHEY and CDR2 SMNVEV (reference sequence). The CDR3 contains 16 residues. The CDR3 sequence: CASSLQGAPSTDTQYF. CDR3 bases: TGTGCCAGCAGTTTACAGGGGGCCCCAAGCACAGATACGCAGTATTTT.

This clonotype was detected only a few times. V and J are TRBV7-3 and TRBJ2-1, with no clear D. Trimming shortened V by 1 base and J by 7 bases, and 14 bases separated the two germline ends. CDR1 and CDR2 from the germline V gene are SGHTA and FQGTGA. The CDR3 length is 15 residues. The CDR3 nucleotides are TGTGCCAGCAGCTTAATCTCGGGCCAGCATAATGAGCAGTTCTTC. Its protein product is CASSLISGQHNEQFF.

This clonotype showed up many times. V gene TRBV5-1 combines with J gene TRBJ1-1; no firm D call. Germline loops: CDR1 SGHRS, CDR2 YFSETQ. The V end lost 3 bases, the J end lost 7 bases, and 19 bases lay between the germline ends. This CDR3 has 15 residues. CDR3 sequence reads: CASSSLREGDGEAFF. In DNA form, the CDR3 reads TGCGCCAGCAGCTCCCTTCGGGAGGGAGACGGTGAAGCTTTCTTT.

Many counts were recorded for this clonotype. The chain carries TRBV11-2 and TRBJ2-3, with TRBD1 matching 8 bases. Germline CDR1 reads SGHAT; CDR2 reads FQNNGV. The CDR3 spans 17 residues. Trimming removed 1 base from V and 4 bases from J; junction bases left unmatched: 10. The CDR3 loop reads CASSLGGVRGPADTQYF. DNA for the CDR3: TGTGCCAGCAGCTTAGGAGGCGTCAGGGGGCCCGCAGATACGCAGTATTTT.

The genes are TRBV18 and TRBJ1-1, with D hard to call. Deletions cut 5 bases from V and 1 base from J, with 8 bases between. The CDR3 runs 13 residues. CDR1 is KGHSH, CDR2 LQKENI, per germline. CDR3 DNA sequence: TGTGCCAGCTCAACTAAGGGGAACACTGAAGCTTTCTTT. As protein: CASSTKGNTEAFF.

In this sample, this clonotype turned up a few times. This sequence joins TRBV19 and TRBJ2-5; D call uncertain. The CDR3 runs 14 residues. CDR1 and CDR2 from the germline V gene are LNHDA and SQIVND (reference sequence). V lost 1 base and J 0 bases, leaving 6 bases between the germline ends. The CDR3 sequence: CASSIGGYQETQYF. CDR3 bases: TGTGCCAGTAGTATAGGAGGATACCAAGAGACCCAGTACTTC.

This chain joins TRBV12-3 or TRBV12-4 and TRBJ2-5; TRBD2 might be the D (6 bases). V lost 3 bases, J lost 7 bases, and 18 bases lay in between. The CDR3 has 15 amino acids. CDR3 sequence (DNA): TGTGCCAGCAGTTTGAGAGAGAGCGGGCCCAGGACCCAGTACTTC. Encoded protein: CASSLRESGPRTQYF.

This clonotype was recorded many times. The chain is built from TRBV18 and TRBJ1-1; 7 nucleotides align to TRBD1. The length of the CDR3 is 13 residues. J lost 3 bases, V lost 3 bases, and 1 base had no gene match. Germline values: CDR1 KGHSH, CDR2 LQKENI. CDR3 DNA: TGTGCCAGCTCACCGCAGGGGGACACTGAAGCTTTCTTT. Amino acids: CASSPQGDTEAFF. Variable domain in full (rest from reference TRBV18 and TRBJ1-1): NAGVMQNPRHLVRRRGQEARLRCSPMKGHSHVYWYRQLPEEGLKFMVYLQKENIIDESGMPKERFSAEFPKEGPSILRIQQVVRGDSAAYFCASSPQGDTEAFFGQGTRLTVV.

In this sample, this clonotype turned up a few times. V usage is TRBV28 and J usage is TRBJ2-5; possibly TRBD2 for D (7 bases). The CDR3 loop spans 16 amino acids. V was trimmed by 8 bases and J by 0 bases, leaving 19 bases between them. Germline CDR1 and CDR2: MDHEN and SYDVKM. The CDR3 nucleotides read TGTGCCAGCCATTTTAGGGGGGGATCGTACCAAGAGACCCAGTACTTC. It translates to CASHFRGGSYQETQYF.

The chain uses TRBV6-2 or TRBV6-3 and TRBJ1-1, with a weak D call TRBD1 (6 bases). In germline, CDR1 is MNHEY, CDR2 SVGEGT. V was trimmed by 2 bases and J by 3 bases, leaving 22 bases between them. This CDR3 is 18 amino acids long. For the CDR3, the DNA is TGTGCCAGCAGTTACCGAGTGACAGGCTCGGCTAAGGACACTGAAGCTTTCTTT. Amino acids: CASSYRVTGSAKDTEAFF.

This clonotype has just a few counts. This chain uses TRBV20-1 with TRBJ2-7, with 9 bases lining up with TRBD2. The CDR3 is made up of 13 amino acids. Germline trimming cut 6 bases from V and 4 bases from J; bases unmatched to any gene: 7. Germline CDR1 DFQATT, CDR2 SNEGSKA (reference sequence). In nucleotides, the CDR3 is TGCAGTGCCGACAGCGGGAGGCGGTACGAGCAGTACTTC. It yields the protein CSADSGRRYEQYF.

This clonotype was counted only a few times. J is TRBJ2-5 and V is TRBV6-2 or TRBV6-3; possibly TRBD1 for D (6 bases). CDR3 length: 14 amino acids. Germline-derived CDR1 and CDR2 are MNHEY and SVGEGT. Trimming removed 6 bases at V and 1 base at J, with 12 bases between. This CDR3 is CASRLGQIQETQYF. The CDR3 DNA is TGTGCCAGCAGGCTCGGACAGATCCAAGAGACCCAGTACTTC.

This chain links TRBV21-1 with TRBJ1-5. TRBV21-1 corresponds to a pseudogene. The CDR3 covers 14 residues. The CDR3 region has the DNA TGTGCCAGCAGCAAAGGGTCAGGCAATCAGCCCCAGCATTTT. Amino acids: CASSKGSGNQPQHF.

This clonotype was counted a few times. This rearrangement joins TRBV10-1 to TRBJ2-7, with 9 bases lining up with TRBD2. Germline CDR1 WNHNN, CDR2 SYGVQD (reference sequence). This CDR3 has 14 residues. V was clipped by 3 bases and J by 5 bases; unmatched bases: 5. The CDR3 protein is CASSELREGDEQYF. The CDR3 bases are TGCGCCAGCAGTGAATTGCGGGAGGGTGACGAGCAGTACTTC.

The gene calls are TRBV12-3 or TRBV12-4 and TRBJ1-4; D remains unclear. The CDR3 sequence is 15 residues long. Between the trimmed V and J ends, which lost 6 bases and 8 bases, there was a span of 19 bases. As DNA, the CDR3 is TGTGCCAGCAGCAACCCGAACTCCTCCTCGGAAAAACTGTTTTTT. This codes for CASSNPNSSSEKLFF.

The V and J genes are TRBV7-2 and TRBJ2-7; D unclear. The CDR3 is made up of 14 amino acids. V lost 5 bases, J lost 2 bases, and 13 bases lay in between. The germline gives CDR1 SGHTA, CDR2 FQGNSA. The CDR3 protein is CASSPVVSTYEQYF. DNA of the CDR3: TGTGCCAGCAGCCCAGTGGTTTCAACCTACGAGCAGTACTTC.

This clonotype has more than one count but fewer than ten. The gene calls are TRBV29-1 and TRBJ2-1; D might be TRBD2 (5 bases). This CDR3 contains 12 residues. Trimming pared 7 bases from V and 4 bases from J, leaving 11 bases between. CDR1 is SQVTM and CDR2 is ANQGSEA in the germline V gene. As DNA, the CDR3 is TGCAGCGCCGGCGGGTTATACAATGAGCAGTTCTTC. Its translation is CSAGGLYNEQFF.

The CDR3 sequence: CASTRRTSGKVDEQYF. CDR3 coding DNA: TGTGCCAGCACCAGACGGACTAGCGGGAAAGTGGACGAGCAGTACTTC. The rearrangement uses TRBV2 and TRBJ2-7; the match to TRBD2 covers 12 bases. The V gene's germline CDR1 is SNHLY and CDR2 FYNNEI. V dropped 7 bases and J dropped 5; count of bases not matched to a gene: 12. The CDR3 has 16 residues.